This T cell receptor (beta chain) came from a study of cytotoxic CD8 clonotypes in ibrutinib-treated CLL. The CDR3 totals 14 residues. CDR1 is SGHRS and CDR2 is YFSETQ in the germline V gene. V shed 4 bases and J 11 bases; nucleotides not matched to a gene: 11. Sequenced by immunoSEQ multiplex PCR; TCRdb stores in-frame clones only, minus some. The sample carries 200,000 to 250,000 clones, just under 80% recorded once. The TCR was taken from a human donor with chronic lymphocytic leukemia. Specimen: PBMCs, collected after 12 months of ibrutinib treatment. This chain uses TRBV5-1 with TRBJ1-4; 7 bases map to TRBD1. The CDR3 is CASSPTGDQRKLFF. CDR3 coding DNA: TGCGCCAGCAGCCCTACAGGGGACCAGCGGAAACTGTTTTTT.